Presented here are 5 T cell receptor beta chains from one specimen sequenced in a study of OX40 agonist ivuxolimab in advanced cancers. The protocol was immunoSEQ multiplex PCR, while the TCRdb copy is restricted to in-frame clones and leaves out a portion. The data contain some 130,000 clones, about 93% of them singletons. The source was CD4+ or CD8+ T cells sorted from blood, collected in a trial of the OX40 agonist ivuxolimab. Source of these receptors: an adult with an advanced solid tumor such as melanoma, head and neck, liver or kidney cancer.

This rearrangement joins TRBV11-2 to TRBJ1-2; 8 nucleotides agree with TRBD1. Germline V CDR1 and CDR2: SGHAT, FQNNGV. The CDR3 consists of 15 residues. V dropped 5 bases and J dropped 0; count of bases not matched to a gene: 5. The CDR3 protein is CASSPSTGANYGYTF. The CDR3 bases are TGTGCCAGCAGCCCCTCGACAGGGGCTAACTATGGCTACACCTTC.

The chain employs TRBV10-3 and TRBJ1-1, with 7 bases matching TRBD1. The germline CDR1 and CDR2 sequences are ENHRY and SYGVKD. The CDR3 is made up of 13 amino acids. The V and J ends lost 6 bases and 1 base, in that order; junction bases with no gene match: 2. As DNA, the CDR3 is TGTGCCATCAGGGGACAGCCGAACACTGAAGCTTTCTTT. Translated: CAIRGQPNTEAFF.

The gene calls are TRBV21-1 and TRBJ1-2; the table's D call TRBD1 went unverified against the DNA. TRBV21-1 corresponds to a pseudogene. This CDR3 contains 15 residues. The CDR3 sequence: CASSPRYGTGLGYTF. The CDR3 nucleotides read TGTGCCAGCAGCCCGCGATACGGGACAGGGCTTGGCTACACCTTC.

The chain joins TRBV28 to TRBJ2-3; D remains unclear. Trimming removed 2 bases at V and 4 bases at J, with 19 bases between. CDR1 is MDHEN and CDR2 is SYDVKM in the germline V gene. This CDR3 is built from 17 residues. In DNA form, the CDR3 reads TGTGCCAGCAGTTTACGTTGGGCTACCCCTGGCGCAGATACGCAGTATTTT. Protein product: CASSLRWATPGADTQYF.

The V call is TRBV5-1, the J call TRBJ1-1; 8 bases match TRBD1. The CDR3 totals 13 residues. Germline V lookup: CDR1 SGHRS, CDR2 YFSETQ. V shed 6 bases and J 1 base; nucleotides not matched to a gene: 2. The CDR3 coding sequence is TGCGCCAGCATCGGACAGGGGAACACTGAAGCTTTCTTT. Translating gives CASIGQGNTEAFF.